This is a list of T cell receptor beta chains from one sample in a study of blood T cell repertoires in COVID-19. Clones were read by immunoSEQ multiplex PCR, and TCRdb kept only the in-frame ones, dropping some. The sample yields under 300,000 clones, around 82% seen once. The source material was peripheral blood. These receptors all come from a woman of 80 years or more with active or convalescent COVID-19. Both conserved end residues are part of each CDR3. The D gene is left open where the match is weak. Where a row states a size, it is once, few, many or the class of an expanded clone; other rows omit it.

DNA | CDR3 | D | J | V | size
TGTGCCACCAGTTTAGGACTAGCGGGGGGCCAAGAGACCCAGTACTTC | CATSLGLAGGQETQYF | TRBD2 | TRBJ2-5 | TRBV24-1 | .
TGTGCCAGTAGTCCTAGGGGGCCGGAGGACAATCAGCCCCAGCATTTT | CASSPRGPEDNQPQHF | TRBD1 | TRBJ1-5 | TRBV19 | .
TGTGCCAGCCGACGACAGGGGTCAACAGATACGCAGTATTTT | CASRRQGSTDTQYF | TRBD1 | TRBJ2-3 | TRBV5-6 | .
TGCGCCAGCAGCTTGGCGCAGGGAGGGCGGCAGTTCTTC | CASSLAQGGRQFF | TRBD2 | TRBJ2-1 | TRBV5-1 | .
TGTGCCAGCAGTTACTCGCGCCGGGGGGAAATCTACAATGAGCAGTTCTTC | CASSYSRRGEIYNEQFF | TRBD2 | TRBJ2-1 | TRBV6-2/TRBV6-3 | once
TGTGCCATCAGCGCCGGAGGAGCGGGGGTTCAAGAGACCCAGTACTTC | CAISAGGAGVQETQYF | TRBD2 | TRBJ2-5 | TRBV10-3 | .
TGTGCCAGCAGCGCCACAGGGGGGAGGACTGAAGCTTTCTTT | CASSATGGRTEAFF | TRBD1 | TRBJ1-1 | TRBV2 | .
TGTGCCAGCAGTCCTGGGGACAGCTATGGCTACACCTTC | CASSPGDSYGYTF | TRBD1 | TRBJ1-2 | TRBV28 | .
TGTGCCAGCAGCCTCATTAACGGCCCGGTAGGGGAAAATGATCAGCCCCAGCATTTT | CASSLINGPVGENDQPQHF | . | TRBJ1-5 | TRBV7-9 | .
TGCGCCAGCAGCCCACAGGGAAACACTGAAGCTTTCTTT | CASSPQGNTEAFF | . | TRBJ1-1 | TRBV4-1 | once
TGCGCCAGCAGCCCCAGACAGGGGACCTCCTACGAGCAGTACTTC | CASSPRQGTSYEQYF | TRBD1 | TRBJ2-7 | TRBV5-1 | .
TGTGCCAGCAGTAGCGGCCAGGGAGGCGAAAAACTGTTTTTT | CASSSGQGGEKLFF | . | TRBJ1-4 | TRBV4-2 | .
TGTGCCAGCAGTCTTCCAAGCGGGAGGGTTTTCGAGCAGTACTTC | CASSLPSGRVFEQYF | TRBD2 | TRBJ2-7 | TRBV28 | .
TGCAGCGTTGTGCGTCCAGGGGAATATGGCTACACCTTC | CSVVRPGEYGYTF | . | TRBJ1-2 | TRBV29-1 | .
TGTGCCAGCAGTATAGGACAGAGGAACACTGAAGCTTTCTTT | CASSIGQRNTEAFF | . | TRBJ1-1 | TRBV27 | .
TGCGCCAGCAGCTTGTCGTCCAGTGGTATTAACACTGAAGCTTTCTTT | CASSLSSSGINTEAFF | . | TRBJ1-1 | TRBV5-1 | few
TGTGCCAGCAGTGAGGCAGGGCGGACCGGGGAGCTGTTTTTT | CASSEAGRTGELFF | . | TRBJ2-2 | TRBV6-1 | .
TGTGCCAGCAGCCGGGGGGGGGCCAGCACTGAAGCTTTCTTT | CASSRGGASTEAFF | . | TRBJ1-1 | TRBV7-2 | once
TGTGCCAGCAGTGAAGGTTGGGCTAGCGGGGGGGCCGTGAATGAGCAGTTCTTC | CASSEGWASGGAVNEQFF | TRBD2 | TRBJ2-1 | TRBV6-1 | .
TGTGCCAGCAGTAAACTAGGACTAGCGGGGGGGCAGGAGCAGTACTTC | CASSKLGLAGGQEQYF | TRBD2 | TRBJ2-7 | TRBV28 | .
TGTGCCAGTAGTTTAGGCGGACCCGGGACAGGGGGCGATCAGCCCCAGCATTTT | CASSLGGPGTGGDQPQHF | TRBD1 | TRBJ1-5 | TRBV19 | .
TGTGCCAGCTCACTGACAGGGTACGAGCAGTACTTC | CASSLTGYEQYF | TRBD1 | TRBJ2-7 | TRBV18 | .
TGTGCCAGCAGTGACAGGGGAAGGTCCGGGGAGCTGTTTTTT | CASSDRGRSGELFF | . | TRBJ2-2 | TRBV6-4 | .
TGTGCCAGCAGTTTTCGGGGTGGAAACACCATATATTTT | CASSFRGGNTIYF | . | TRBJ1-3 | TRBV12-3/TRBV12-4 | .
TGTGCCAGCAGTGAAGGACAGGGGAGATATCCCGGGGAGCTGTTTTTT | CASSEGQGRYPGELFF | TRBD1 | TRBJ2-2 | TRBV6-1 | .
TGTGCCAGCACTCGGACTAGCGGCTTCACAGATACGCAGTATTTT | CASTRTSGFTDTQYF | TRBD2 | TRBJ2-3 | TRBV27 | once
TGTGCCAGCAGGGATGCCCGGGTGGGGAACACCGGGGAGCTGTTTTTT | CASRDARVGNTGELFF | . | TRBJ2-2 | TRBV7-9 | .
TGTGCCAGCAGCCTAGCGGGGGGGTTTTCAGATACGCAGTATTTT | CASSLAGGFSDTQYF | TRBD2 | TRBJ2-3 | TRBV5-4 | .
TGCGCCAGCAGCTTGGGGCAGGGGGCTAGCAATCAGCCCCAGCATTTT | CASSLGQGASNQPQHF | TRBD1 | TRBJ1-5 | TRBV5-1 | few
TGTGCCAGCAGGGGACAGGGGCACCTCTATGGCTATGGCTACACCTTC | CASRGQGHLYGYGYTF | TRBD1 | TRBJ1-2 | TRBV27 | .
TGTGCCAGCATGTTCCAGGGGGCAAATCAGCCCCAGCATTTT | CASMFQGANQPQHF | TRBD1 | TRBJ1-5 | TRBV2 | .
TGTGCCAGCTCACCACAACAGGGAGTTAATTCCGGGGAGCTGTTTTTT | CASSPQQGVNSGELFF | . | TRBJ2-2 | TRBV18 | .
TGTGCCAGCAGCGCGGGACTAGCGGGAGGCGAGCAGTACTTC | CASSAGLAGGEQYF | TRBD2 | TRBJ2-7 | TRBV9 | .
TGTGCCAGCAGCTTAATAGGGGATAGCAATCAGCCCCAGCATTTT | CASSLIGDSNQPQHF | . | TRBJ1-5 | TRBV7-9 | .
TGTGCCAGTAGTTCCCGGACAGATTATAGCAATCAGCCCCAGCATTTT | CASSSRTDYSNQPQHF | . | TRBJ1-5 | TRBV19 | .
TGTGCCAGCAGCCGACAGGGGAACTATGGCTACACCTTC | CASSRQGNYGYTF | TRBD1 | TRBJ1-2 | TRBV7-9 | .
TGCGCCAGCAGCGGAGGCCGGCCCCAGCATTTT | CASSGGRPQHF | . | TRBJ1-5 | TRBV5-1 | .
TGCAGTGCTAGGGGGGACAGGGAAGCTTTCTTT | CSARGDREAFF | TRBD1 | TRBJ1-1 | TRBV20-1 | .
TGTGCCAGCAGTTTTGTCGCGGGGGGGCAAGAGACCCAGTACTTC | CASSFVAGGQETQYF | TRBD2 | TRBJ2-5 | TRBV5-4 | .
TGTGCCAGCACCTCCGTCAACATTCAGTACTTC | CASTSVNIQYF | . | TRBJ2-4 | TRBV28 | .
TGTGCCAGCAGTGAAAAGCAGGGGGGGAACACCGGGGAGCTGTTTTTT | CASSEKQGGNTGELFF | . | TRBJ2-2 | TRBV2 | .
TGTGCCAGCTCACCCATGACAGGGGTTCAGGGTCAGCCCCAGCATTTT | CASSPMTGVQGQPQHF | TRBD1 | TRBJ1-5 | TRBV18 | .
TGTGCCAGCAGGCAGGTGAACAATCAGCCCCAGCATTTT | CASRQVNNQPQHF | . | TRBJ1-5 | TRBV6-8 | .
TGTGCCACCAGTGATTCGGGACTCAGTGCCAATGAGCAGTTCTTC | CATSDSGLSANEQFF | . | TRBJ2-1 | TRBV24-1 | .
TGTGCCAGCTCACCACCAGGGAGGGGAGCTTTCTTT | CASSPPGRGAFF | . | TRBJ1-1 | TRBV18 | .
TGTGCCAGCAGTTCCCAACTAAGGACAGGTGGGACTGAAGCTTTCTTT | CASSSQLRTGGTEAFF | TRBD1 | TRBJ1-1 | TRBV2 | once
TGTGCCAGCAGCCAAGAACACAGGGGGAGCTATGGCTACACCTTC | CASSQEHRGSYGYTF | TRBD1 | TRBJ1-2 | TRBV4-2 | few
TGCGCCAGCAGCTTGGGGGGACAGCATCCCTACAATGAGCAGTTCTTC | CASSLGGQHPYNEQFF | TRBD1 | TRBJ2-1 | TRBV5-1 | .
TGCAGTGCTAGTAGACGGGACAGGGGGTACGAGCAGTACTTC | CSASRRDRGYEQYF | TRBD1 | TRBJ2-7 | TRBV20-1 | .
TGTGCCAGCTGGGAGACTACGGGTACCGGGGAGCTGTTTTTT | CASWETTGTGELFF | . | TRBJ2-2 | TRBV6-5 | .
TGTGCCAGCAGTTTGTCCCGGGACTACGAGCAGTACTTC | CASSLSRDYEQYF | . | TRBJ2-7 | TRBV27 | .
TGTGCCATCAGTGAAATAAAGACAGGGGGTTCACCCCTCCACTTT | CAISEIKTGGSPLHF | TRBD1 | TRBJ1-6 | TRBV10-3 | .
TGTGCCAGCAGTTTAAACGGGGAGGATGGCTACACCTTC | CASSLNGEDGYTF | . | TRBJ1-2 | TRBV28 | .